A selection of T cell receptor beta chains follows, all from one sample in a study of blood T cell repertoires in COVID-19. The assay was immunoSEQ multiplex PCR, and TCRdb's table has in-frame clones only and misses some. The table has roughly 300,000 clones, 90% seen once. Material: peripheral blood. The receptors here all came from a woman in her twenties or thirties with COVID-19, enrolled during active disease. The CDR3 runs from the conserved cysteine through the conserved F or W. Each record gives: CDR3 protein, J gene, V gene.

CDR3 protein: CASSSTGGNTEAFF; J gene: TRBJ1-1; V gene: TRBV7-2
CDR3 protein: CASRLGPDTQYF; J gene: TRBJ2-3; V gene: TRBV27
CDR3 protein: CATSMVAGPYNEQFF; J gene: TRBJ2-1; V gene: TRBV27
CDR3 protein: CASSPRGAGEQYF; J gene: TRBJ2-7; V gene: TRBV5-4
CDR3 protein: CASSRAGLPYNEQFF; J gene: TRBJ2-1; V gene: TRBV6-4
CDR3 protein: CATSRDLAGVGETQYF; J gene: TRBJ2-5; V gene: TRBV15
CDR3 protein: CASSYPSSYEQYF; J gene: TRBJ2-7; V gene: TRBV19
CDR3 protein: CSARHTGELFF; J gene: TRBJ2-2; V gene: TRBV20-1
CDR3 protein: CASMEGPGPSGEQYF; J gene: TRBJ2-7; V gene: TRBV9
CDR3 protein: CASSLFGGSAYEQYF; J gene: TRBJ2-7; V gene: TRBV28
CDR3 protein: CSVSGRHYNEQFF; J gene: TRBJ2-1; V gene: TRBV29-1
CDR3 protein: CASSPPGALTIYF; J gene: TRBJ1-3; V gene: TRBV28
CDR3 protein: CATRSSTSGSTDTQYF; J gene: TRBJ2-3; V gene: TRBV19
CDR3 protein: CASKGGNQPQHF; J gene: TRBJ1-5; V gene: TRBV10-2
CDR3 protein: CASSQDSTGRQPQHF; J gene: TRBJ1-5; V gene: TRBV4-1
CDR3 protein: CASSSPLAENNEQFF; J gene: TRBJ2-1; V gene: TRBV27
CDR3 protein: CASSSSGRIYEQFF; J gene: TRBJ2-1; V gene: TRBV19
CDR3 protein: CASSIPMSSTASEAQYF; J gene: TRBJ2-5; V gene: TRBV19
CDR3 protein: CASSVLIGTGIDEQYF; J gene: TRBJ2-7; V gene: TRBV10-2
CDR3 protein: CASRAGYGYTF; J gene: TRBJ1-2; V gene: TRBV6-5
CDR3 protein: CASTSGRAETDTQYF; J gene: TRBJ2-3; V gene: TRBV9
CDR3 protein: CSVLTGSSYEQYF; J gene: TRBJ2-7; V gene: TRBV29-1
CDR3 protein: CASSVDRGIAGNTIYF; J gene: TRBJ1-3; V gene: TRBV19